The rows below give T cell receptor beta chains drawn from one sample of a study of blood T cell repertoires in COVID-19. Profiling relied on immunoSEQ multiplex PCR, and the TCRdb table lists in-frame clones only, not all of them. The repertoire holds tens of thousands of clones, with 85% to 90% as singletons. The specimen was peripheral blood. The receptors shown here come from a human donor in a cohort sampled during active COVID-19. The donor label of this sample is uncertain. Each CDR3 is given with its conserved first and last residue. Fields, in order: D gene, J gene, V gene, clone size, CDR3 protein, CDR3 DNA. D genes are given only for firm matches. Where a row states a size, it is once, few, many or the class of an expanded clone; other rows omit it.

D gene: NA
J gene: TRBJ1-1
V gene: TRBV19
clone size: NA
CDR3 protein: CASSSSGLSTEAFF
CDR3 DNA: TGTGCCAGTAGTTCATCAGGGTTGAGTACTGAAGCTTTCTTT

D gene: TRBD1
J gene: TRBJ2-3
V gene: TRBV29-1
clone size: NA
CDR3 protein: CSVEGTGGSTQYF
CDR3 DNA: TGCAGCGTTGAAGGGACAGGGGGCAGTACGCAGTATTTT

D gene: TRBD2
J gene: TRBJ2-1
V gene: TRBV2
clone size: NA
CDR3 protein: CASKLLAGYNEQFF
CDR3 DNA: TGTGCCAGCAAACTACTAGCGGGCTACAATGAGCAGTTCTTC

D gene: NA
J gene: TRBJ2-7
V gene: TRBV11-3
clone size: NA
CDR3 protein: CASSLQGQEYEQYF
CDR3 DNA: TGTGCCAGCAGCCTTCAGGGGCAGGAATACGAGCAGTACTTC

D gene: TRBD1
J gene: TRBJ2-7
V gene: TRBV6-5
clone size: NA
CDR3 protein: CASRQGALWYEQYF
CDR3 DNA: TGTGCCAGCAGGCAGGGGGCCTTGTGGTACGAGCAGTACTTC

D gene: NA
J gene: TRBJ2-7
V gene: TRBV10-3
clone size: NA
CDR3 protein: CAINAGRRYEQYF
CDR3 DNA: TGTGCCATCAATGCGGGCCGAAGGTACGAGCAGTACTTC

D gene: NA
J gene: TRBJ1-6
V gene: TRBV6-5
clone size: NA
CDR3 protein: CASRVEANSPLHF
CDR3 DNA: TGTGCCAGCAGGGTGGAGGCAAATTCACCCCTCCACTTT

D gene: NA
J gene: TRBJ1-4
V gene: TRBV6-1
clone size: NA
CDR3 protein: CASSEGGGRIVSEKLFF
CDR3 DNA: TGTGCCAGCAGTGAAGGCGGGGGTCGGATCGTCAGTGAAAAACTGTTTTTT

D gene: NA
J gene: TRBJ2-6
V gene: TRBV2
clone size: once
CDR3 protein: CASSAETGANVLTF
CDR3 DNA: TGTGCCAGCAGTGCGGAGACTGGGGCCAACGTCCTGACTTTC

D gene: TRBD1
J gene: TRBJ2-1
V gene: TRBV29-1
clone size: NA
CDR3 protein: CSVERGQGAYNEQFF
CDR3 DNA: TGCAGCGTTGAGAGGGGACAGGGGGCCTACAATGAGCAGTTCTTC

D gene: NA
J gene: TRBJ2-3
V gene: TRBV5-1
clone size: NA
CDR3 protein: CASSFAQGGTDTQYF
CDR3 DNA: TGCGCCAGCAGCTTCGCCCAGGGTGGCACAGATACGCAGTATTTT

D gene: NA
J gene: TRBJ1-3
V gene: TRBV7-5
clone size: NA
CDR3 protein: CVRSPPGKYSGNTIYF
CDR3 DNA: TGTGTCAGAAGCCCCCCCGGGAAATACTCTGGAAACACCATATATTTT

D gene: NA
J gene: TRBJ1-5
V gene: TRBV15
clone size: NA
CDR3 protein: CATSSRRTGNQPQHF
CDR3 DNA: TGTGCCACCAGCTCGCGGCGAACGGGCAATCAGCCCCAGCATTTT

D gene: NA
J gene: TRBJ2-3
V gene: TRBV29-1
clone size: NA
CDR3 protein: CSSQRGHADTQYF
CDR3 DNA: TGCAGCTCCCAACGGGGACACGCAGATACGCAGTATTTT

D gene: NA
J gene: TRBJ1-6
V gene: TRBV30
clone size: NA
CDR3 protein: CAWSNERSHPPLHF
CDR3 DNA: TGTGCCTGGAGTAACGAGAGGTCCCATCCACCCCTCCACTTT

D gene: NA
J gene: TRBJ2-1
V gene: TRBV7-3
clone size: NA
CDR3 protein: CASSLGPHSYNEQFF
CDR3 DNA: TGTGCCAGCAGCTTAGGCCCGCACTCCTACAATGAGCAGTTCTTC

D gene: TRBD2
J gene: TRBJ2-7
V gene: TRBV6-5
clone size: NA
CDR3 protein: CASSHLERERAEQYF
CDR3 DNA: TGTGCCAGCAGTCACTTGGAGCGGGAGAGGGCCGAGCAGTACTTC

D gene: NA
J gene: TRBJ2-7
V gene: TRBV5-1
clone size: NA
CDR3 protein: CASSLVAGAHEQYF
CDR3 DNA: TGCGCCAGCAGCTTGGTAGCAGGGGCACACGAGCAGTACTTC

D gene: NA
J gene: TRBJ2-1
V gene: TRBV5-1
clone size: NA
CDR3 protein: CASSLVGQYNEQFF
CDR3 DNA: TGCGCCAGCAGCCTCGTCGGACAGTACAATGAGCAGTTCTTC

D gene: TRBD1
J gene: TRBJ1-5
V gene: TRBV19
clone size: NA
CDR3 protein: CASRTGGNQPQHF
CDR3 DNA: TGTGCCAGCAGGACAGGGGGCAATCAGCCCCAGCATTTT

D gene: TRBD2
J gene: TRBJ2-2
V gene: TRBV6-6
clone size: NA
CDR3 protein: CASSNLAGGGELFF
CDR3 DNA: TGTGCCAGCAGCAACCTGGCGGGAGGGGGGGAGCTGTTTTTT

D gene: TRBD2
J gene: TRBJ2-1
V gene: TRBV11-1
clone size: NA
CDR3 protein: CASSLEKAGGYNEQFF
CDR3 DNA: TGTGCCAGCAGCTTAGAAAAGGCGGGAGGCTACAATGAGCAGTTCTTC

D gene: NA
J gene: TRBJ2-1
V gene: TRBV5-1
clone size: NA
CDR3 protein: CASSSQGNEQFF
CDR3 DNA: TGCGCCAGCAGCTCCCAGGGAAATGAGCAGTTCTTC

D gene: TRBD1
J gene: TRBJ1-5
V gene: TRBV19
clone size: NA
CDR3 protein: CASSSNRGGDQPQHF
CDR3 DNA: TGTGCCAGTAGTAGTAACAGGGGTGGGGATCAGCCCCAGCATTTT

D gene: TRBD1
J gene: TRBJ1-1
V gene: TRBV28
clone size: NA
CDR3 protein: CASREITGGGTEAFF
CDR3 DNA: TGTGCCAGCAGGGAAATCACAGGGGGCGGCACTGAAGCTTTCTTT

D gene: TRBD1
J gene: TRBJ1-4
V gene: TRBV27
clone size: NA
CDR3 protein: CASSRVSTGGSEKLFF
CDR3 DNA: TGTGCCAGCAGTCGGGTTTCGACAGGGGGCTCTGAAAAACTGTTTTTT

D gene: TRBD2
J gene: TRBJ2-1
V gene: TRBV29-1
clone size: NA
CDR3 protein: CSVEITSGGYEQFF
CDR3 DNA: TGCAGCGTTGAAATCACGTCGGGGGGGTATGAGCAGTTCTTC

D gene: TRBD2
J gene: TRBJ2-5
V gene: TRBV9
clone size: NA
CDR3 protein: CASSVTSGYQETQYF
CDR3 DNA: TGTGCCAGCAGCGTGACTAGCGGGTACCAAGAGACCCAGTACTTC

D gene: NA
J gene: TRBJ2-7
V gene: TRBV18
clone size: NA
CDR3 protein: CASSPSGAGEQYF
CDR3 DNA: TGTGCCAGCTCACCATCAGGGGCAGGCGAGCAGTACTTC

D gene: NA
J gene: TRBJ2-5
V gene: TRBV3-1/TRBV3-2
clone size: NA
CDR3 protein: CASSQEGTFQETQYF
CDR3 DNA: TGTGCCAGCAGCCAAGAGGGGACATTCCAAGAGACCCAGTACTTC

D gene: NA
J gene: TRBJ1-4
V gene: TRBV19
clone size: NA
CDR3 protein: CASSEVWNEKLFF
CDR3 DNA: TGTGCCAGTAGTGAGGTGTGGAATGAAAAACTGTTTTTT

D gene: NA
J gene: TRBJ1-5
V gene: TRBV6-6
clone size: once
CDR3 protein: CASRKTEDNQPQHF
CDR3 DNA: TGTGCCAGCAGGAAGACAGAAGACAATCAGCCCCAGCATTTT

D gene: NA
J gene: TRBJ1-6
V gene: TRBV5-8
clone size: once
CDR3 protein: CASSLDHRNSPLHF
CDR3 DNA: TGTGCCAGCAGCTTGGACCACAGGAATTCACCCCTCCACTTT

D gene: TRBD2
J gene: TRBJ2-2
V gene: TRBV19
clone size: NA
CDR3 protein: CASGASGWGGELFF
CDR3 DNA: TGTGCCAGTGGCGCTAGCGGGTGGGGCGGGGAGCTGTTTTTT

D gene: NA
J gene: TRBJ2-5
V gene: TRBV28
clone size: NA
CDR3 protein: CASIRGTEETQYF
CDR3 DNA: TGTGCCAGCATCCGGGGGACAGAAGAGACCCAGTACTTC